Listed below are T cell receptor beta chains from one sample, sequenced in a study of Ad26.COV2.S vaccination and SARS-CoV-2 variants. Data came from immunoSEQ multiplex PCR; TCRdb stores just in-frame clones and leaves some out. The sample carries about 350,000 clones, about 90% recorded once. The material was peripheral blood, obtained after recovery from COVID-19. These receptors all stem from a human donor who had recovered from COVID-19. CDR3s include the opening cysteine and the closing phenylalanine or tryptophan. Each record gives: V gene, J gene, clone size, D gene, CDR3 DNA, CDR3 protein. The D gene is left open where the match is weak. A row's size may be missing; if present it is once, few, many or a size class.

TRBV7-2	TRBJ2-3	-	-	TGTGCCAGCAGGGGGCCGGGGGCCTCCAGCACAGATACGCAGTATTTT	CASRGPGASSTDTQYF
TRBV13	TRBJ1-1	-	-	TGTGCCAGCAGCCCCTCCTCCAGGGTCACTGAAGCTTTCTTT	CASSPSSRVTEAFF
TRBV7-8	TRBJ2-5	-	TRBD1	TGTGCCAGCAGACCGGGACAGGGGGCGCAAATAGAGACCCAGTACTTC	CASRPGQGAQIETQYF
TRBV29-1	TRBJ1-4	-	TRBD1	TGCAGCGTGACCGGGACAGGGAATGAAAAACTGTTTTTT	CSVTGTGNEKLFF
TRBV6-5	TRBJ1-1	-	-	TGTGCCAGCAGTTATGCGGGGGACACTGAAGCTTTCTTT	CASSYAGDTEAFF
TRBV5-1	TRBJ1-2	-	-	TGCGCCAGCAGCTTGGCGGTTGGGCAGGAGCACTATGGCTACACCTTC	CASSLAVGQEHYGYTF
TRBV3-1/TRBV3-2	TRBJ1-1	-	-	TGTGCCAGCAGCCAAGATCTACAGGTCAACACTGAAGCTTTCTTT	CASSQDLQVNTEAFF
TRBV7-2	TRBJ2-5	-	TRBD2	TGTGCCAGCAGCTCACTAGCGGGGGGGCGAGAGACCCAGTACTTC	CASSSLAGGRETQYF
TRBV15	TRBJ2-1	-	TRBD2	TGTGCCACCACGGCTAGCGGGGGGGCCGTTGAGCAGTTCTTC	CATTASGGAVEQFF
TRBV7-9	TRBJ2-5	-	TRBD2	TGTGCCAGCAGCTTATCGGGGGGGCGAAGAGAGACCCAGTACTTC	CASSLSGGRRETQYF
TRBV28	TRBJ2-7	-	TRBD1	TGTGCCAGCAGTTTGAGGACAGGGGATCTTTATATGTACTACGAGCAGTACTTC	CASSLRTGDLYMYYEQYF
TRBV10-2	TRBJ2-7	few	-	TGCGCCAGCCGGGGGGCACCGGCCCCGGGGGAGCAGTACTTC	CASRGAPAPGEQYF
TRBV10-2	TRBJ2-1	-	TRBD1	TGCGCTTCTTCAGCCGGGACAGGGGGCCGGGATGAGCAGTTCTTC	CASSAGTGGRDEQFF
TRBV6-2/TRBV6-3	TRBJ2-3	-	TRBD2	TGTGCCAGCAGTTACTTCCCGACTAGCAGAAGCACAGATACGCAGTATTTT	CASSYFPTSRSTDTQYF
TRBV10-3	TRBJ1-2	-	-	TGTGCCATCAGTGACGGCGGGGTTATTAACTATGGCTACACCTTC	CAISDGGVINYGYTF
TRBV7-9	TRBJ1-1	-	-	TGTGCCAGCAGCTCAGGGATCGACGCGAGACCTGAAGCTTTCTTT	CASSSGIDARPEAFF
TRBV12-3/TRBV12-4	TRBJ2-2	-	-	TGTGCCAGCAGCTTGGCCCTCGCCGGGGAGCTGTTTTTT	CASSLALAGELFF
TRBV6-5	TRBJ2-2	-	-	TGTGCCAGCAGTCACAGCCTCACCGGGGAGCTGTTTTTT	CASSHSLTGELFF
TRBV3-1/TRBV3-2	TRBJ1-2	-	TRBD1	TGTGCCAGCAGCCAAGGACAGGGAGACGATCCCTACACCTTC	CASSQGQGDDPYTF
TRBV9	TRBJ1-3	-	TRBD1	TGTGCCAGCAGCGCGACAGGGTCAGACACCATATATTTT	CASSATGSDTIYF
TRBV5-6	TRBJ2-3	-	-	TGTGCCAGCAGCTCGGGGGGAGGAACCACGGGGGCCCCCACAGATACGCAGTATTTT	CASSSGGGTTGAPTDTQYF
TRBV5-4	TRBJ1-2	-	-	TGTGCCAGCAGCTTAAATCCTCCTATCGGCTACACCTTC	CASSLNPPIGYTF
TRBV27	TRBJ1-1	once	-	TGTGCCAGCAGTTTATCAGGAGTTGGGTACACTGAAGCTTTCTTT	CASSLSGVGYTEAFF
TRBV2	TRBJ1-2	-	-	TGTGCCAACAAGGATCAGGGGAATAACACCTTC	CANKDQGNNTF
TRBV19	TRBJ1-6	-	-	TGTGCCAGTAGTACCCTCGGAGGGTGGAATTCACCCCTCCACTTT	CASSTLGGWNSPLHF
TRBV24-1	TRBJ2-1	-	-	TGTGCCACCAGTGGGACAGCCAACAATGAGCAGTTCTTC	CATSGTANNEQFF
TRBV5-1	TRBJ2-4	-	TRBD2	TGCGCCAGCAGAGGACTAGCGGTCGGCGAAAACATTCAGTACTTC	CASRGLAVGENIQYF
TRBV5-1	TRBJ2-1	-	-	TGCGCCAGCAGCTCTGGGGCCTCGGGGTTGAATGAGCAGTTCTTC	CASSSGASGLNEQFF
TRBV2	TRBJ1-2	few	-	TGTGCCAGCAGTGAAAGTTTGGGCAGCGGATATGGCTACACCTTC	CASSESLGSGYGYTF
TRBV4-1	TRBJ2-7	few	-	TGCGCCAGCAGCCAAGCAGGGCGATCCCCCTCCTACGAGCAGTACTTC	CASSQAGRSPSYEQYF
TRBV6-6	TRBJ1-2	-	TRBD1	TGTGCCAGCATCACGGACAGGGCATATGGAGGCTATGGCTACACCTTC	CASITDRAYGGYGYTF
TRBV9	TRBJ1-5	-	-	TGTGCCAGCAGCGTAGCACTAAATCAGCCCCAGCATTTT	CASSVALNQPQHF
TRBV18	TRBJ1-1	-	-	TGTGCCAGCTCACTATCAGGGGAGGTCACTGAAGCTTTCTTT	CASSLSGEVTEAFF
TRBV6-5	TRBJ2-5	-	-	TGTGCCAGCAGTTACGGGGCAGTACAAGAGACCCAGTACTTC	CASSYGAVQETQYF
TRBV19	TRBJ1-2	-	-	TGTGCCAGTACCCCGAGGGACCGCCCCCCCCCTGGTGGCTACACCTTC	CASTPRDRPPPGGYTF
TRBV5-5	TRBJ1-3	few	-	TGTGCCAGCAGCTTCAGGGCCACCTCTGGAAACACCATATATTTT	CASSFRATSGNTIYF
TRBV5-8	TRBJ2-1	-	-	TGTGCCAGCAGCCGAAGGGCAGCCCGGAGAGACAATGAGCAGTTCTTC	CASSRRAARRDNEQFF
TRBV7-9	TRBJ2-7	-	-	TGTGCCAGCAGAGGTCTCTACGAGCAGTACTTC	CASRGLYEQYF
TRBV10-3	TRBJ2-3	-	-	TGTGCCATCAGTGACCGGGACTCCAGCACAGATACGCAGTATTTT	CAISDRDSSTDTQYF
TRBV10-3	TRBJ2-1	-	TRBD2	TGTGCCATCAGGGGCGGACTAGCGGGGGGGCGGTACAATGAGCAGTTCTTC	CAIRGGLAGGRYNEQFF
TRBV7-2	TRBJ2-1	-	TRBD2	TGTGCCAGCAGACCCCCCCCTAGCGGTGCCTACAATGAGCAGTTCTTC	CASRPPPSGAYNEQFF
TRBV5-6	TRBJ1-2	-	TRBD1	TGTGCCAGCAGCCGGGGACAGGAGAGGCGTGGCTACACCTTC	CASSRGQERRGYTF
TRBV27	TRBJ2-1	-	TRBD2	TGTGCCAGCAGTCCCGGGACTAGCGGGGGGTCTGAGCAGTTCTTC	CASSPGTSGGSEQFF
TRBV9	TRBJ2-3	-	TRBD2	TGTGCCAGCAGCTCCTCTAGCGGGGGCACAGATACGCAGTATTTT	CASSSSSGGTDTQYF
TRBV19	TRBJ2-7	-	-	TGTGCCAGTAGTCCCCGGACCCACTACGAGCAGTACTTC	CASSPRTHYEQYF
TRBV19	TRBJ1-2	-	-	TGTGCCAGTAGTATTATAGACAGTCGGCCCTATGGCTACACCTTC	CASSIIDSRPYGYTF
TRBV4-3	TRBJ2-6	once	-	TGCGCCAGCAGCCAAGGAGACCAGCCATCCTCTGGGGCCAACGTCCTGACTTTC	CASSQGDQPSSGANVLTF
TRBV12-3/TRBV12-4	TRBJ1-2	-	-	TGTGCCAGCAGTTTTTTCCAGGGCTATGGCTACACCTTC	CASSFFQGYGYTF
TRBV6-5	TRBJ1-5	once	-	TGTGCCAGCAGCCCCGTATCCGGCAGCAATCAGCCCCAGCATTTT	CASSPVSGSNQPQHF
TRBV13	TRBJ2-1	-	-	TGTGCCAGCAGCCCCCTCACACAGAGCTCCTACAATGAGCAGTTCTTC	CASSPLTQSSYNEQFF
TRBV10-3	TRBJ2-7	-	TRBD1	TGTGCCATCAGTGAGTACCGGGACAGACCCTACGAGCAGTACTTC	CAISEYRDRPYEQYF
TRBV7-6	TRBJ1-1	-	-	TGTGCCAGCAGCTTGGGACTGAACCTTTACACTGAAGCTTTCTTT	CASSLGLNLYTEAFF
TRBV7-9	TRBJ1-2	few	-	TGTGCCAGCAGCTCCCCTATAGGACAGTTCTATGGCTACACCTTC	CASSSPIGQFYGYTF
TRBV5-1	TRBJ1-4	-	-	TGCGCCAGCAGCCCTACAATAGGGGAACGGAGGGGAACTAATGAAAAACTGTTTTTT	CASSPTIGERRGTNEKLFF
TRBV28	TRBJ2-1	-	-	TGTGCCAGCAGTTCACCGGGACCCAATTACAATGAGCAGTTCTTC	CASSSPGPNYNEQFF
TRBV19	TRBJ2-7	once	-	TGTGCCAGTAGTCCTGTTGGGGTACCAATAGACGAGCAGTACTTC	CASSPVGVPIDEQYF
TRBV19	TRBJ1-4	-	-	TGTGCCAGTAGTATTCAAGCGACGACCTCCGAAAAACTGTTTTTT	CASSIQATTSEKLFF
TRBV5-1	TRBJ1-2	-	TRBD1	TGCGCCAGCAGCTTCAGGACAGGGGTTAACTATGGCTACACCTTC	CASSFRTGVNYGYTF
TRBV27	TRBJ2-5	-	-	TGTGCCAGCAGTAGGGCGGGAGAGACCCAGTACTTC	CASSRAGETQYF